Below, 24 T cell receptor beta chains from the same sample are listed, as sequenced in a study of T cells expressing NK-cell markers. TCRdb re-called the 5' RACE reads; every CDR3 protein appears as one record, without DNA. Seen in this sample are some 190,000 distinct CDR3 sequences; the ten most common clones hold 20% to 25%. The sequencing sample was made of blood T cells: a sorted CD56 or NKG2C T cell subset, CD4+ or CD8+ T cells, or bulk PBMC T cells (not recorded which). Every receptor here comes from a man aged 18-75 years in good health.

The chain uses TRBV3-1 and TRBJ2-1; the TRBD2 assignment by TCRdb is unverifiable without DNA. The CDR3 has 15 residues. CDR1 and CDR2 from the germline V gene are LGHDT and YNNKEL (reference sequence). CDR3 residues: CASSADPEGWNEQFF.

The chain uses TRBV6-6 and TRBJ1-2; TCRdb calls TRBD1, which cannot be checked without DNA. The CDR3 spans 12 residues. Germline assignment: CDR1 MNHNY and CDR2 SVGAGI (reference sequence). The CDR3 is CASWTGASGYTF.

This rearrangement joins TRBV7-6 to TRBJ2-7; TCRdb designates TRBD1, a call that cannot be tested without DNA. CDR1 is SGHVS, CDR2 FNYEAQ, per germline. This CDR3 has 16 residues. The CDR3 protein is CASSLSGPRGAYEQYF.

The J gene is TRBJ2-7, the V gene TRBV28; TCRdb outputs TRBD1, but without DNA this stays unchecked. Germline CDR1 reads MDHEN; CDR2 reads SYDVKM. The CDR3 has 14 residues. CDR3 loop: CASSADREQYEQYF.

J is TRBJ1-2 and V is TRBV9. This CDR3 region has 16 residues. Germline V gene sequence: CDR1 SGDLS, CDR2 YYNGEE. The CDR3: CASSVGNRASADGYTF.

The chain carries TRBV15 and TRBJ2-5. In germline, CDR1 is LNHNV, CDR2 YYDKDF (reference sequence). The CDR3 spans 14 residues. The CDR3 loop is CATSGTIPAGTQYF.

The gene calls are TRBV20-1 and TRBJ1-5; TCRdb returns TRBD1, unconfirmable since there is no DNA. Germline V gene data show CDR1 as DFQATT and CDR2 as SNEGSKA (reference sequence). The CDR3 length is 12 residues. The CDR3 here is CSARAAPLTQHF.

The CDR3 protein is CASSFNSLPSWEKLFF. The rearrangement uses TRBV6-5 and TRBJ1-4. CDR1 is MNHEY and CDR2 is SVGAGI in the germline V gene. The CDR3 sequence is 16 residues long.

CDR3 sequence reads: CASSQERGGRTDTQYF. The V gene is TRBV4-1, the J gene TRBJ2-3; the TCRdb call, TRBD2, lacks DNA for checking. The CDR3 is made up of 16 amino acids. Germline V lookup: CDR1 MGHRA, CDR2 YSYEKL.

The chain combines TRBV12-3 or TRBV12-4 with TRBJ2-7; the TCRdb call, TRBD2, lacks DNA for checking. This CDR3 region has 13 residues. The CDR3 is CASSTGGKTEQYF.

The V gene is TRBV20-1, the J gene TRBJ1-2. CDR3 size: 14 residues. Germline loops: CDR1 DFQATT, CDR2 SNEGSKA (reference sequence). The CDR3 reads CSARDPGSNYGYTF.

The chain has TRBV4-1 and TRBJ2-7. There are 14 residues in the CDR3. The germline V gene encodes CDR1 MGHRA and CDR2 YSYEKL. This chain's CDR3 is CASSQDLAQDEQYF.

The chain combines TRBV7-2 with TRBJ2-3; there is no DNA to check the TCRdb D call of TRBD2. Looked up from germline, CDR1 is SGHTA and CDR2 is FQGNSA. The CDR3 loop spans 15 amino acids. The chain's CDR3 is CASSLASGAYDTQYF. The whole variable domain, filled in from reference TRBV7-2 and TRBJ2-3, reads GAGVSQSPSNKVTEKGKDVELRCDPISGHTALYWYRQSLGQGLEFLIYFQGNSAPDKSGLPSDRFSAERTGGSVSTLTIQRTQQEDSAVYLCASSLASGAYDTQYFGPGTRLTVL.

The rearrangement uses TRBV15 and TRBJ1-5. CDR3 length: 15 amino acids. CDR1 is LNHNV and CDR2 is YYDKDF in the germline V gene (reference sequence). Here the CDR3 reads CATSSLDNSNQPQHF.

The V gene is TRBV5-1, the J gene TRBJ1-2; as DNA is missing, the TRBD1 call by TCRdb cannot be tested. The CDR3 contains 17 residues. Germline V gene sequence: CDR1 SGHRS, CDR2 YFSETQ. The CDR3 sequence: CASSLGGEGQHLYGYTF.

The V and J genes are TRBV28 and TRBJ2-7; absent DNA, TCRdb's TRBD1 call cannot be checked. Germline assignment: CDR1 MDHEN and CDR2 SYDVKM. The CDR3 sequence is 14 residues long. The CDR3 spells CASSGEQGGDEQYF.

This sequence joins TRBV20-1 and TRBJ1-4; TCRdb's assignment of TRBD1 cannot be checked, as there is no DNA. In germline, CDR1 is DFQATT, CDR2 SNEGSKA (reference sequence). The CDR3 totals 15 residues. The CDR3 is CSATYRTAYNEKLFF.

V is TRBV28 and J is TRBJ2-1; absent DNA, TCRdb's TRBD1 call cannot be checked. Germline V gene sequence: CDR1 MDHEN, CDR2 SYDVKM. This CDR3 has 14 amino acids. The CDR3 spells CASSLDSGGNEQFF.

This chain joins TRBV5-1 and TRBJ2-1. In germline, CDR1 is SGHRS, CDR2 YFSETQ. The CDR3 has 13 residues. CDR3 loop: CASSLSGVNEQFF.

The V and J genes are TRBV7-8 and TRBJ1-2; TCRdb's D call, TRBD1, is unchecked because there is no DNA. This CDR3 spans 13 amino acids. Germline lookup yields CDR1 SGHVS and CDR2 FQNEAQ. The CDR3 protein is CASSPGGVHGYTF.

The chain's CDR3 is CASSQLGDFGNEQFF. The gene calls are TRBV5-4 and TRBJ2-1; the D call from TCRdb, TRBD2, cannot be confirmed without DNA. The germline gives CDR1 SGHNT, CDR2 YYREEE (reference sequence). The CDR3 runs 15 residues.

The chain is built from TRBV2 and TRBJ1-4. Germline V gene data show CDR1 as SNHLY and CDR2 as FYNNEI. This CDR3 contains 15 residues. The CDR3 loop is CASSERSVGDEKLFF.

The CDR3 sequence: CASSKVPAGGSTDTQYF. The J gene is TRBJ2-3, the V gene TRBV21-1; TCRdb proposes TRBD2, but this gene call is untestable without DNA. TRBV21-1 corresponds to a pseudogene. The CDR3 is 17 amino acids.

CDR3 amino acids: CASSPRVAGGLGTDTQYF. This chain links TRBV7-3 with TRBJ2-3; TCRdb's D call of TRBD2 is untestable without DNA. Germline V CDR1 and CDR2: SGHTA, FQGTGA. This CDR3 is 18 amino acids long.